Listed here are 24 T cell receptor beta chains from one sample, sequenced in a study of Ad26.COV2.S vaccination and SARS-CoV-2 variants. Data came from immunoSEQ multiplex PCR; TCRdb stores just in-frame clones and leaves some out. The table records fewer than 500,000 clones, less than 95% of them present only once. The treatment here: roughly 19 received Ad26.COV2.S at low or high dose, single or two shots; several received placebo; per-sample allocation not given. Sampling was performed 63 days after the first vaccine or placebo injection. Sequencing was performed on peripheral blood, taken in a trial of Ad26.COV2.S vaccine versus placebo. The receptors shown here come from a person aged 18 to 65 who received the Ad26.COV2.S COVID-19 vaccine or a placebo.

J is TRBJ2-3 and V is TRBV24-1; 10 nucleotides line up with TRBD1. This CDR3 spans 17 amino acids. Trimming removed 4 bases from V and 4 bases from J; junction bases left unmatched: 10. Germline CDR1 and CDR2: KGHDR and SFDVKD. CDR3 bases: TGTGCCACCAGTGACCTACCCGGACAGGGGGTTTCAGATACGCAGTATTTT. Its translation is CATSDLPGQGVSDTQYF.

The rearrangement uses TRBV18 and TRBJ2-2; 7 positions match TRBD1. J lost 1 base, V lost 5 bases, and 1 base had no gene match. This CDR3 has 14 residues. Germline V gene lookup returns CDR1 KGHSH and CDR2 LQKENI. The CDR3, as DNA: TGTGCCAGCTCAAGACAGGGGAACACCGGGGAGCTGTTTTTT. This encodes CASSRQGNTGELFF.

The rearrangement links TRBV18 to TRBJ2-2; TRBD2 is a possible D gene (5 bases). The CDR3 has 15 residues. Trimming cost V 4 bases and J 0 bases, with 9 bases left between them. Germline CDR1 and CDR2: KGHSH and LQKENI. The DNA for the CDR3 is TGTGCCAGCTCACGCGCGGGCCCGAACACCGGGGAGCTGTTTTTT. Translation gives CASSRAGPNTGELFF.

This clone has more than one count but fewer than ten. V usage is TRBV7-9 and J usage is TRBJ2-7; TRBD1 agrees at 7 bases. Losses at the gene ends were 2 bases for V and 2 bases for J; bases not matched to a gene: 3. In germline, CDR1 is SEHNR, CDR2 FQNEAQ (reference sequence). The CDR3 is 14 amino acids. CDR3 region: CASSLIDRAYEQYF. CDR3 sequence (DNA): TGTGCCAGCAGCTTAATAGACAGGGCCTACGAGCAGTACTTC.

This clone was detected once. The gene calls are TRBV27 and TRBJ2-7, with a weak D call TRBD1 (5 bases). This CDR3 region has 13 residues. Trimming shortened V by 5 bases and J by 3 bases, and 11 bases separated the two germline ends. The germline CDR1 and CDR2 sequences are MNHEY and SMNVEV (reference sequence). CDR3 sequence (DNA): TGTGCCAGCAGTCCCCCCGACAGCTACGAGCAGTACTTC. As protein: CASSPPDSYEQYF.

V is TRBV18 and J is TRBJ2-5; 7 positions agree with TRBD2. The CDR3 has 15 amino acids. Germline V gene sequence: CDR1 KGHSH, CDR2 LQKENI. V gave up 0 bases and J gave up 5 bases; unmatched junction bases: 6. CDR3 nucleotide sequence: TGTGCCAGCTCACCACCGGGCGGGAGCGGGGAGACCCAGTACTTC. Translation: CASSPPGGSGETQYF.

J is TRBJ2-1 and V is TRBV10-3, with 10 bases matching TRBD2. J gave up 2 bases and V 10 bases, and 8 bases lay outside the gene matches. Germline CDR1 is ENHRY and CDR2 is SYGVKD. CDR3 length: 15 amino acids. CDR3 bases: TGTGCCACAAGGACTAGCGGAGGGACCTACAATGAGCAGTTCTTC. It translates to CATRTSGGTYNEQFF.

The V and J genes are TRBV27 and TRBJ1-1; a possible D gene is TRBD1 (5 bases). V dropped 6 bases and J dropped 5 bases, with 19 bases sitting between them. Looked up from germline, CDR1 is MNHEY and CDR2 is SMNVEV (reference sequence). The CDR3 has 15 amino acids. CDR3 loop: CASRQGLGQRTEAFF. CDR3 coding DNA: TGTGCCAGCAGGCAGGGTCTGGGGCAACGAACTGAAGCTTTCTTT.

This clone was seen a single time. V usage is TRBV7-9 and J usage is TRBJ1-5; D remains ambiguous. Trimming removed 2 bases at V and 0 bases at J, with 5 bases between. The CDR3 has 14 amino acids. Germline V gives CDR1 SEHNR, CDR2 FQNEAQ (reference sequence). The CDR3 nucleotides read TGTGCCAGCAGCTTAATGGGTAGCAATCAGCCCCAGCATTTT. Amino acids: CASSLMGSNQPQHF.

V and J are TRBV9 and TRBJ1-1; unclear D gene. This CDR3 spans 15 amino acids. The germline V gene has CDR1 SGDLS and CDR2 YYNGEE. Trimming cost V 0 bases and J 6 bases, with 15 bases left between them. The CDR3 sequence is CASSVEGQRRSEAFF. CDR3 in DNA: TGTGCCAGCAGCGTAGAAGGGCAGAGGAGGTCTGAAGCTTTCTTT.

The J gene is TRBJ2-3, the V gene TRBV7-9, with 12 nucleotides matching TRBD1. The CDR3 has 17 amino acids. V gave up 3 bases and J gave up 4 bases; unmatched junction bases: 8. Germline V gene data show CDR1 as SEHNR and CDR2 as FQNEAQ (reference sequence). The CDR3 region is CASSLGQGARWSDTQYF. CDR3 nucleotides: TGTGCCAGCAGCTTGGGACAGGGGGCTAGGTGGTCAGATACGCAGTATTTT.

This sequence joins TRBV10-2 and TRBJ1-5; 9 nucleotides match TRBD1. The V gene's germline CDR1 is WSHSY and CDR2 SAAADI. Trimming cost V 6 bases and J 7 bases; bases outside gene matches: 10. This CDR3 region has 15 residues. CDR3 sequence: CASRWTGDGGQPQHF. The CDR3 coding sequence is TGCGCCAGCAGATGGACAGGGGATGGTGGCCAGCCCCAGCATTTT.

The chain couples TRBV28 to TRBJ2-3; D not resolved. Germline V lookup: CDR1 MDHEN, CDR2 SYDVKM. There are 15 residues in the CDR3. V was pared by 1 base and J by 0 bases, with 8 bases between. CDR3 sequence reads: CASSLSTPSTDTQYF. The CDR3 nucleotides are TGTGCCAGCAGTTTATCTACGCCTAGCACAGATACGCAGTATTTT.

V gene TRBV6-1 combines with J gene TRBJ1-1, with D uncertain. Per the germline V gene, CDR1 is MNHNS and CDR2 is SASEGT. The CDR3 is 13 residues long. V shed 2 bases and J shed 8 bases, with 12 bases lying between them. For the CDR3, the DNA is TGTGCCAGCAGTGAACGAGGCAGGTCGGAAGCTTTCTTT. Residues: CASSERGRSEAFF.

The J gene is TRBJ2-1, the V gene TRBV9; D possibly uses TRBD1 or TRBD2 (5 bases each). This CDR3 has 15 amino acids. Trimming took off 0 bases at V and 6 bases at J, with 13 bases between the two ends. Germline CDR1 reads SGDLS; CDR2 reads YYNGEE. CDR3 bases: TGTGCCAGCAGCGTAGGTGGAGGTAGGGGCAATGAGCAGTTCTTC. This encodes CASSVGGGRGNEQFF.

This chain joins TRBV29-1 and TRBJ2-7; TRBD1 matches at 8 bases. In germline, CDR1 is SQVTM, CDR2 ANQGSEA. The CDR3 runs 12 residues. Unmatched junction bases numbered 6, after V lost 6 bases and J lost 5 bases. In nucleotides, the CDR3 is TGCAGCGTCGGCTCGACAGGGGACGAGCAGTACTTC. Translating gives CSVGSTGDEQYF.

V gene TRBV18 combines with J gene TRBJ2-3; unclear D gene. V dropped 3 bases and J dropped 0 bases, with 7 bases sitting between them. This CDR3 spans 14 amino acids. Germline V gene sequence: CDR1 KGHSH, CDR2 LQKENI. The CDR3 loop reads CASSPTPSTDTQYF. The CDR3, as DNA: TGTGCCAGCTCACCGACCCCTAGCACAGATACGCAGTATTTT.

CDR3 bases: TGCAGCGTACCCAAGGGGGCGGTTCACTCCTACGAGCAGTACTTC. Its protein product is CSVPKGAVHSYEQYF. The J gene is TRBJ2-7, the V gene TRBV29-1; 7 positions agree with TRBD1. The CDR3 loop spans 15 amino acids. Losses at the gene ends were 6 bases for V and 0 bases for J; bases not matched to a gene: 11. The germline gives CDR1 SQVTM, CDR2 ANQGSEA.

The V gene is TRBV7-9, the J gene TRBJ2-1, with 9 bases that match TRBD2. The V gene's germline CDR1 is SEHNR and CDR2 FQNEAQ (reference sequence). After removal of 7 bases from V and 13 bases from J, the junction contained 23 bases not matched to a gene. The CDR3 spans 17 residues. In DNA form, the CDR3 reads TGTGCCAGCAACCGACCAGGAGCTAGCGGGATAATCGCGGCCCAGTTCTTC. Protein sequence: CASNRPGASGIIAAQFF.

This chain connects TRBV28 to TRBJ1-1; 8 nucleotides align to TRBD1. Trimming at V came to 6 bases and at J to 1 base, leaving 4 bases not matched to a gene. Germline lookup yields CDR1 MDHEN and CDR2 SYDVKM. This CDR3 contains 14 residues. The CDR3 sequence is CASRTQGGNTEAFF. The DNA of the CDR3 is TGTGCCAGCAGGACACAGGGGGGGAACACTGAAGCTTTCTTT.

V usage is TRBV6-2 or TRBV6-3 and J usage is TRBJ1-5; D gene unclear. Germline CDR1 is MNHEY and CDR2 is SVGEGT. This CDR3 region has 16 residues. Trimming left V 1 base short and J 2 bases short, with 12 bases between. CDR3 in DNA: TGTGCCAGCAGTTACTGGGCTTCCGGGGGCAATCAGCCCCAGCATTTT. This sequence encodes CASSYWASGGNQPQHF.

The chain couples TRBV27 to TRBJ2-7; TRBD2 is a possible D gene (7 bases). The CDR3 sequence is 14 residues long. Germline V gives CDR1 MNHEY, CDR2 SMNVEV (reference sequence). V dropped 6 bases and J dropped 2 bases, with 14 bases sitting between them. This CDR3 reads CASRQQGGPYEQYF. DNA of the CDR3: TGTGCCAGCAGGCAACAGGGAGGGCCCTACGAGCAGTACTTC.

The CDR3 region is CASSLEYQPQHF. The DNA for the CDR3 is TGTGCCAGCAGCCTGGAATACCAGCCCCAGCATTTT. The rearrangement joins TRBV7-9 to TRBJ1-5; D is ambiguous. The V end lost 5 bases, the J end lost 7 bases, and 9 bases lay between the germline ends. In germline, CDR1 is SEHNR, CDR2 FQNEAQ (reference sequence). The CDR3 runs 12 residues.

As DNA, the CDR3 is TGCGCCAGCAGCTTGGATGGCGGGCGGGCAGATACGCAGTATTTT. Its translation: CASSLDGGRADTQYF. V and J are TRBV5-1 and TRBJ2-3; a possible D gene is TRBD2 (5 bases). Between the trimmed V and J ends, which lost 0 bases and 4 bases, there was a span of 12 bases. CDR3 length equals 15 residues. Looked up from germline, CDR1 is SGHRS and CDR2 is YFSETQ. The full variable domain, with the rest looked up from reference TRBV5-1 and TRBJ2-3, is KAGVTQTPRYLIKTRGQQVTLSCSPISGHRSVSWYQQTPGQGLQFLFEYFSETQRNKGNFPGRFSGRQFSNSRSEMNVSTLELGDSALYLCASSLDGGRADTQYFGPGTRLTVL.